These 22 T cell receptor beta chains were sequenced from one sample in a study of blood T cell repertoires in COVID-19. The repertoire was sequenced with immunoSEQ multiplex PCR; TCRdb's copy has only in-frame clones and lacks some. The sample yields 85,000 to 100,000 clones, just over 85% seen once. The sequenced material came from peripheral blood. The receptors here all came from a woman aged 55-75 years in a cohort sampled during active or convalescent COVID-19.

This clone was counted between two and nine times. The rearrangement joins TRBV24-1 to TRBJ2-1; 12 nucleotides line up with TRBD2. Looked up from germline, CDR1 is KGHDR and CDR2 is SFDVKD. The junction had 1 base not matched to a gene; V was cut back by 4 bases and J by 4 bases. CDR3 size: 15 residues. In nucleotides, the CDR3 is TGTGCCACCAGTGACCTAGCGGGAGGGTACAATGAGCAGTTCTTC. The encoded protein is CATSDLAGGYNEQFF.

V is TRBV5-1 and J is TRBJ1-2, with 8 positions matching TRBD1. With V trimmed by 4 bases and J by 7 bases, 9 bases remained unmatched. This CDR3 has 14 amino acids. CDR1 and CDR2 (germline): SGHRS, YFSETQ. CDR3 sequence (DNA): TGCGCCAGCAGCGGGGCCATGGACAGGGCTGGCTACACCTTC. This gives the protein CASSGAMDRAGYTF.

The chain links TRBV7-8 to TRBJ2-3; TRBD2 is a possible D gene (6 bases). The CDR3 totals 16 residues. Trimming took 1 base from V and 0 from J, leaving 11 bases between them. Looked up from germline, CDR1 is SGHVS and CDR2 is FQNEAQ. This chain's CDR3 is CASSLVAVSSTDTQYF. The CDR3 DNA is TGTGCCAGCAGCTTAGTAGCGGTATCTAGCACAGATACGCAGTATTTT.

The rearrangement uses TRBV3-1 (or the pseudogene TRBV3-2) and TRBJ1-2; D perhaps matches TRBD1 (5 bases). Trimming removed 4 bases from V and 5 bases from J, with 20 bases in between. Germline V gives CDR1 LGHDT, CDR2 YNNKEL (reference sequence). The CDR3 runs to 16 residues. CDR3 in DNA: TGTGCCAGCAGCCTAGGCGTTCGACAGCCTTCTTATGGCTACACCTTC. It specifies CASSLGVRQPSYGYTF.

This chain uses TRBV6-1 with TRBJ2-7; TRBD2 is a possible D gene (6 bases). The germline CDR1 and CDR2 sequences are MNHNS and SASEGT. The V end was cut by 3 bases, the J end by 2 bases, with 11 bases between. CDR3 size: 14 residues. For the CDR3, the DNA is TGTGCCAGCAGTGATTTGGGGGGAACCTACGAGCAGTACTTC. Protein product: CASSDLGGTYEQYF.

This clone was picked up one time. This chain uses TRBV10-3 with TRBJ2-2; D possibly corresponds to TRBD1 (6 bases). V lost 6 bases and J 6 bases, leaving 20 bases between the germline ends. CDR1 is ENHRY, CDR2 SYGVKD, per germline. There are 16 residues in the CDR3. The CDR3 protein is CAIRSGKGRGAGELFF. DNA of the CDR3: TGTGCCATCAGATCGGGGAAGGGCAGGGGAGCCGGGGAGCTGTTTTTT.

This chain uses TRBV3-1 (or the pseudogene TRBV3-2) with TRBJ1-4, with 8 bases matching TRBD1. CDR1 LGHDT and CDR2 YNNKEL come from the germline V gene (reference sequence). V lost 2 bases and J lost 7; bases outside the gene matches: 9. The CDR3 has 16 amino acids. CDR3 loop: CASSQPVGQGGEKLFF. The CDR3 DNA follows: TGTGCCAGCAGCCAACCAGTCGGACAGGGAGGTGAAAAACTGTTTTTT.

The chain's CDR3 is CASGLGSDREHSPLHF. CDR3 nucleotide sequence: TGTGCTAGTGGTTTGGGTTCGGACAGGGAACATTCACCCCTCCACTTT. The rearrangement uses TRBV12-5 and TRBJ1-6; 8 bases map to TRBD1. The CDR3 runs 16 residues. Germline-derived CDR1 and CDR2 are LGHNT and FRNRAP. J lost 8 bases, V lost 1 base, and 7 bases had no gene match.

V and J are TRBV19 and TRBJ2-7; D is perhaps TRBD1 (7 bases). CDR1 is LNHDA, CDR2 SQIVND, per germline (reference sequence). The CDR3 extends over 15 amino acids. V lost 2 bases and J 1 base, leaving 12 bases between the germline ends. The CDR3 coding sequence is TGTGCCAGTAGTATAATCCAGGGGGGATCCTACGAGCAGTACTTC. As protein: CASSIIQGGSYEQYF.

V gene TRBV6-6 combines with J gene TRBJ2-7; 9 bases are shared with TRBD1. Germline V CDR1 and CDR2: MNHNY, SVGAGI (reference sequence). The CDR3 spans 15 residues. Trimming at V came to 6 bases and at J to 5 bases, leaving 11 bases not matched to a gene. The CDR3 DNA reads TGTGCCAGCAGCCGTCCGGGACAGGGCGTCGACGAGCAGTACTTC. It specifies CASSRPGQGVDEQYF.

The rearrangement links TRBV18 to TRBJ2-3; D is unresolved. Trimming shortened V by 0 bases and J by 6 bases, and 10 bases separated the two germline ends. The CDR3 is made up of 14 amino acids. Germline assignment: CDR1 KGHSH and CDR2 LQKENI. The CDR3 sequence: CASSPPTVFDTQYF. CDR3 bases: TGTGCCAGCTCACCACCAACGGTTTTCGATACGCAGTATTTT.

J is TRBJ1-1 and V is TRBV19; the D gene is possibly TRBD1 (5 bases). V lost 1 base to trimming and J lost 1 base, with 16 bases between them. The CDR3 covers 17 residues. Germline values: CDR1 LNHDA, CDR2 SQIVND (reference sequence). CDR3 in DNA: TGTGCCAGTAGTATAGTATCGGCAGGGAGGGGGAACACTGAAGCTTTCTTT. It codes for CASSIVSAGRGNTEAFF.

This chain joins TRBV10-1 and TRBJ2-1; 8 positions match TRBD2. Germline CDR1 reads WNHNN; CDR2 reads SYGVQD (reference sequence). Trimming at V came to 7 bases and at J to 5 bases, leaving 7 bases not matched to a gene. The CDR3 has 14 residues. In DNA, the CDR3 is TGCGCCAGCACCCCGGGACTAGAGCACAATGAGCAGTTCTTC. Encoded protein: CASTPGLEHNEQFF.

V usage is TRBV6-2 or TRBV6-3 and J usage is TRBJ2-7; 7 nucleotides align to TRBD2. The V gene end was trimmed by 6 bases and the J gene end by 4 bases; junction bases not matched to a gene: 21. From germline, CDR1 is MNHEY and CDR2 SVGEGT. CDR3 length equals 18 residues. The CDR3 spells CASSPNLRHIGRLYEQYF. CDR3 DNA sequence: TGTGCCAGCAGCCCAAATCTGCGCCACATCGGGAGGTTGTACGAGCAGTACTTC.

This chain links TRBV5-4 with TRBJ2-4; 7 bases are a match to TRBD2. Trimming took 2 bases from V and 1 from J; bases not matched to a gene: 9. Germline-derived CDR1 and CDR2 are SGHNT and YYREEE (reference sequence). This CDR3 comprises 17 residues. CDR3 coding DNA: TGTGCCAGCAGCTTCGATGGACTAGTTCTGGCCAAAAACATTCAGTACTTC. It translates to CASSFDGLVLAKNIQYF. The full variable domain, rest sourced from reference TRBV5-4 and TRBJ2-4, is ETGVTQSPTHLIKTRGQQVTLRCSSQSGHNTVSWYQQALGQGPQFIFQYYREEENGRGNFPPRFSGLQFPNYSSELNVNALELDDSALYLCASSFDGLVLAKNIQYFGAGTRLSVL.

The chain is built from TRBV2 and TRBJ2-7; D is possibly TRBD1 (5 bases). There are 13 residues in the CDR3. Trimming took off 7 bases at V and 3 bases at J, with 13 bases between the two ends. CDR1 SNHLY and CDR2 FYNNEI come from the germline V gene. CDR3 in amino acids: CASTRGPYYEQYF. The CDR3 DNA sequence: TGTGCCAGCACAAGGGGCCCTTACTACGAGCAGTACTTC.

This chain connects TRBV6-5 to TRBJ2-2; 9 bases align to TRBD1. The V gene's germline CDR1 is MNHEY and CDR2 SVGAGI. The junction had 2 bases not matched to a gene; V was cut back by 6 bases and J by 3 bases. The CDR3 extends over 14 amino acids. The CDR3 loop reads CASRHRGHTGELFF. The CDR3 coding sequence is TGTGCCAGCAGGCACAGGGGGCACACCGGGGAGCTGTTTTTT.

The V call is TRBV4-1, the J call TRBJ1-4; a possible D gene is TRBD1 (6 bases). V dropped 0 bases and J dropped 12 bases, with 26 bases sitting between them. Germline-derived CDR1 and CDR2 are MGHRA and YSYEKL. The CDR3 contains 18 residues. For the CDR3, the DNA is TGCGCCAGCAGCCAAGATCTCCCCTCGGGGGGGACGGGGGCGGAACTGTTTTTT. Residues: CASSQDLPSGGTGAELFF.

J is TRBJ2-5 and V is TRBV5-4; weak D call: TRBD2 (7 bases). The germline V and J ends were trimmed by 0 bases and 2 bases, with 11 bases remaining between them. Germline V gene sequence: CDR1 SGHNT, CDR2 YYREEE (reference sequence). This CDR3 region has 15 residues. CDR3 sequence: CASSLEGGQQETQYF. DNA for the CDR3: TGTGCCAGCAGCTTGGAGGGGGGGCAGCAAGAGACCCAGTACTTC.

The chain recombines TRBV6-5 with TRBJ2-5; unclear D gene. There are 13 residues in the CDR3. With 8 bases removed from V and 1 base from J, the gap between germline ends came to 11 bases. Germline CDR1 MNHEY, CDR2 SVGAGI. The CDR3 DNA reads TGTGCCAGCTCAACAGCACCCCAAGAGACCCAGTACTTC. Translation gives CASSTAPQETQYF.

This chain links TRBV10-3 with TRBJ1-5, with D possibly TRBD1 on 5 matching bases. The CDR3 loop spans 13 amino acids. CDR1 is ENHRY and CDR2 is SYGVKD in the germline V gene. V was clipped by 6 bases and J by 5 bases, with 11 bases between them. The CDR3 DNA sequence: TGTGCCATCAGGGGGGGGGTTGATCAGCCCCAGCATTTT. It yields the protein CAIRGGVDQPQHF.

V is TRBV27 and J is TRBJ1-1; D might be TRBD1 (6 bases). CDR1 and CDR2 from the germline V gene are MNHEY and SMNVEV (reference sequence). This CDR3 contains 19 residues. V was pared by 4 bases and J by 7 bases, with 31 bases between. The CDR3 protein is CASSSDLTILRAGESEAFF. In nucleotides, the CDR3 is TGTGCCAGCAGTTCCGACCTAACCATCCTCCGGGCAGGGGAGAGTGAAGCTTTCTTT.